A selection of T cell receptor beta chains follows, all from one sample in a study of T cell changes during pregnancy in multiple sclerosis. Sequencing used immunoSEQ multiplex PCR; TCRdb keeps in-frame clones, though not all of them. This sample carries under 150,000 clones, roughly 95% of them seen once, and the ten largest clones take over 0.35%. Sequences were derived from peripheral blood, sampled after pregnancy. Source of these receptors: a female donor with multiple sclerosis, enrolled in a pregnancy study. The CDR3 runs from the conserved cysteine through the conserved F or W. D genes are given only for firm matches. Only part of the rows carry a size: once, few, many, or a class if the clone is expanded.

d_gene: NA
j_gene: TRBJ2-5
v_gene: TRBV7-4
len: 14
abundance: NA
CDR3nt: TGTGCCAGCAGCTTAGGCGGGCAAAAAGAGACCCAGTACTTC
CDR3aa: CASSLGGQKETQYF

d_gene: NA
j_gene: TRBJ2-1
v_gene: TRBV11-2
len: 16
abundance: NA
CDR3nt: TGTGCCAGCAGCCAGAGACTAGTAAGGTATCCCAATGAGCAGTTCTTC
CDR3aa: CASSQRLVRYPNEQFF

d_gene: NA
j_gene: TRBJ2-7
v_gene: TRBV4-2
len: 13
abundance: NA
CDR3nt: TGTGCCAGCAGCCAAGGGGGCACGTACGAGCAGTACTTC
CDR3aa: CASSQGGTYEQYF

d_gene: TRBD2
j_gene: TRBJ2-3
v_gene: TRBV2
len: 17
abundance: NA
CDR3nt: TGTGCCAGCAGAGGGACTAGCATTACCCTCGGCACAGATACGCAGTATTTT
CDR3aa: CASRGTSITLGTDTQYF

d_gene: NA
j_gene: TRBJ2-1
v_gene: TRBV7-2
len: 15
abundance: NA
CDR3nt: TGTGCCAGCAGCTTAAAGGCAGGGCGAGGCAATGAGCAGTTCTTC
CDR3aa: CASSLKAGRGNEQFF

d_gene: NA
j_gene: TRBJ2-7
v_gene: TRBV5-3
len: 13
abundance: NA
CDR3nt: TGTGCCAGAAGCTTTTCCTCGGGGGACGAGCAGTACTTC
CDR3aa: CARSFSSGDEQYF

d_gene: TRBD1
j_gene: TRBJ2-5
v_gene: TRBV5-6
len: 15
abundance: NA
CDR3nt: TGTGCCAGCAGCTTCACAGGGGGAGTGGTGGAGACCCAGTACTTC
CDR3aa: CASSFTGGVVETQYF

d_gene: TRBD1
j_gene: TRBJ2-1
v_gene: TRBV7-9
len: 17
abundance: NA
CDR3nt: TGTGCCAGCAGCCATTGGATGGGGACAGGGGAAATCCCTGAGCAGTTCTTC
CDR3aa: CASSHWMGTGEIPEQFF

d_gene: NA
j_gene: TRBJ1-5
v_gene: TRBV9
len: 15
abundance: NA
CDR3nt: TGTGCCAGCAGCGTATCCGGGAATAGCAATCAGCCCCAGCATTTT
CDR3aa: CASSVSGNSNQPQHF

d_gene: NA
j_gene: TRBJ2-3
v_gene: TRBV6-5
len: 12
abundance: NA
CDR3nt: TGTGCCAGCGGACGGGACACAGATACGCAGTATTTT
CDR3aa: CASGRDTDTQYF

d_gene: TRBD2
j_gene: TRBJ2-3
v_gene: TRBV5-1
len: 19
abundance: once
CDR3nt: TGCGCCAGCAGCTTGGCCCCCCTAGCGGGAGGAGGGGGCACAGATACGCAGTATTTT
CDR3aa: CASSLAPLAGGGGTDTQYF

d_gene: NA
j_gene: TRBJ2-5
v_gene: TRBV25-1
len: 16
abundance: NA
CDR3nt: TGTGCCAGCAGTGAAACCCTACAGGGTTGGGGTGCGACCCAGTACTTC
CDR3aa: CASSETLQGWGATQYF

d_gene: TRBD2
j_gene: TRBJ2-1
v_gene: TRBV4-1
len: 11
abundance: once
CDR3nt: TGCGCCAGCTCCAGCGGGGTTGAGCAGTTCTTC
CDR3aa: CASSSGVEQFF

d_gene: TRBD1
j_gene: TRBJ1-4
v_gene: TRBV5-1
len: 16
abundance: NA
CDR3nt: TGCGCCAGCAGCCTTATGGCCAGGGGGTCCCCTGAAAAACTGTTTTTT
CDR3aa: CASSLMARGSPEKLFF

d_gene: TRBD1
j_gene: TRBJ2-5
v_gene: TRBV7-9
len: 12
abundance: NA
CDR3nt: TGTGCCAGCCTCGGACAGGGCAAGACCCAGTACTTC
CDR3aa: CASLGQGKTQYF

d_gene: NA
j_gene: TRBJ2-6
v_gene: TRBV28
len: 12
abundance: NA
CDR3nt: TGTGTCACAGGGTCTGGGGCCAACGTCCTGACTTTC
CDR3aa: CVTGSGANVLTF

d_gene: NA
j_gene: TRBJ2-7
v_gene: TRBV29-1
len: 15
abundance: NA
CDR3nt: TGCAGCGTTCGGGGAAATCGGCAGAGCCCCTACGAGCAGTACTTC
CDR3aa: CSVRGNRQSPYEQYF

d_gene: NA
j_gene: TRBJ2-7
v_gene: TRBV7-9
len: 15
abundance: NA
CDR3nt: TGTGCCAGCAGCCCCTCGGGAAGCGGTCCCTACGAGCAGTACTTC
CDR3aa: CASSPSGSGPYEQYF

d_gene: TRBD2
j_gene: TRBJ2-1
v_gene: TRBV11-2
len: 16
abundance: NA
CDR3nt: TGTGCCAGCACGCTGCGAAGCGGGAGGGCCTACAATGAGCAGTTCTTC
CDR3aa: CASTLRSGRAYNEQFF

d_gene: NA
j_gene: TRBJ1-1
v_gene: TRBV5-1
len: 15
abundance: NA
CDR3nt: TGCGCCAGCAGCTTGGGGGCCGCAGGGAACACTGAAGCTTTCTTT
CDR3aa: CASSLGAAGNTEAFF

d_gene: TRBD1
j_gene: TRBJ2-1
v_gene: TRBV7-8
len: 16
abundance: NA
CDR3nt: TGTGCCAGCAGCTTTGGTAAACAGGGGGGTTACAATGAGCAGTTCTTC
CDR3aa: CASSFGKQGGYNEQFF

d_gene: NA
j_gene: TRBJ2-2
v_gene: TRBV9
len: 16
abundance: few
CDR3nt: TGTGCCAGCAGCCTAATGGACAGTTCGAACACCGGGGAGCTGTTTTTT
CDR3aa: CASSLMDSSNTGELFF

d_gene: NA
j_gene: TRBJ1-4
v_gene: TRBV2
len: 17
abundance: NA
CDR3nt: TGTGCCAGCAGGCGGACGGCCCCGACTACAACTAATGAAAAACTGTTTTTT
CDR3aa: CASRRTAPTTTNEKLFF

d_gene: TRBD2
j_gene: TRBJ2-1
v_gene: TRBV6-5
len: 14
abundance: NA
CDR3nt: TGTGCCAGCAGGGGACTAGCGGGAGCCACTGAGCAGTTCTTC
CDR3aa: CASRGLAGATEQFF

d_gene: TRBD2
j_gene: TRBJ2-1
v_gene: TRBV28
len: 16
abundance: NA
CDR3nt: TGTGCCAGCAGTCTACACCTAGCGGGGGGTGGGAATGAGCAGTTCTTC
CDR3aa: CASSLHLAGGGNEQFF

d_gene: TRBD1
j_gene: TRBJ2-7
v_gene: TRBV2
len: 17
abundance: NA
CDR3nt: TGTGCCAGCACCCGGGACAGGGGGCGCCATCCCTCCTACGAGCAGTACTTC
CDR3aa: CASTRDRGRHPSYEQYF

d_gene: NA
j_gene: TRBJ2-2
v_gene: TRBV7-2
len: 13
abundance: NA
CDR3nt: TGTGCCAGCGAGGGGGAGGGCACCGGGGAGCTGTTTTTT
CDR3aa: CASEGEGTGELFF

d_gene: NA
j_gene: TRBJ2-7
v_gene: TRBV28
len: 14
abundance: NA
CDR3nt: TGTGCCAGCACCAGGGAAGGGGCTGGTAACGAGCAGTACTTC
CDR3aa: CASTREGAGNEQYF

d_gene: NA
j_gene: TRBJ2-7
v_gene: TRBV5-1
len: 15
abundance: NA
CDR3nt: TGCGCCAGCAGCTTGGATGGGCAGGGCCTCCTCGAGCAGTACTTC
CDR3aa: CASSLDGQGLLEQYF

d_gene: TRBD1
j_gene: TRBJ1-1
v_gene: TRBV6-6
len: 15
abundance: NA
CDR3nt: TGTGCCAGCAGATACTCAGGGGGCTTGAACACTGAAGCTTTCTTT
CDR3aa: CASRYSGGLNTEAFF

d_gene: TRBD1
j_gene: TRBJ1-2
v_gene: TRBV7-2
len: 15
abundance: NA
CDR3nt: TGTGCCAGCAGCTTAGTAACGACAGGGCGAGACGGCTACACCTTC
CDR3aa: CASSLVTTGRDGYTF

d_gene: NA
j_gene: TRBJ1-2
v_gene: TRBV6-5
len: 16
abundance: NA
CDR3nt: TGTGCCAGCAGTTACTCAGCGCGGGGGGCTAACTATGGCTACACCTTC
CDR3aa: CASSYSARGANYGYTF

d_gene: NA
j_gene: TRBJ2-7
v_gene: TRBV27
len: 12
abundance: NA
CDR3nt: TGTGCCAGCAGTTTATTAGGGGACGAGCAGTACTTC
CDR3aa: CASSLLGDEQYF

d_gene: NA
j_gene: TRBJ2-7
v_gene: TRBV7-8
len: 15
abundance: NA
CDR3nt: TGTGCCAGCAGCTTCAACCGACAGGTCCTTCGCGAGCAGTACTTC
CDR3aa: CASSFNRQVLREQYF

d_gene: TRBD1
j_gene: TRBJ2-4
v_gene: TRBV9
len: 18
abundance: NA
CDR3nt: TGTGCCAGCAGCGTAGCTGATACAGGGGGCGCTCTCAAAAACATTCAGTACTTC
CDR3aa: CASSVADTGGALKNIQYF

d_gene: TRBD1
j_gene: TRBJ1-1
v_gene: TRBV27
len: 18
abundance: NA
CDR3nt: TGTGCCAGCAGTTTAGCATCGGGGACAGTTGGGTTGGGCACTGAAGCTTTCTTT
CDR3aa: CASSLASGTVGLGTEAFF

d_gene: NA
j_gene: TRBJ1-1
v_gene: TRBV27
len: 15
abundance: NA
CDR3nt: TGTGCCAGCAGTCCCAGGGGCGGGGGGTGGACTGAAGCTTTCTTT
CDR3aa: CASSPRGGGWTEAFF

d_gene: TRBD2
j_gene: TRBJ2-1
v_gene: TRBV5-8
len: 14
abundance: NA
CDR3nt: TGTGCCAGCAGCTTTAACGGGAGGAGGAATGAGCAGTTCTTC
CDR3aa: CASSFNGRRNEQFF

d_gene: TRBD1
j_gene: TRBJ1-5
v_gene: TRBV2
len: 16
abundance: NA
CDR3nt: TGTGCCAGCAGATCGACAGGGGGCAGGAGCAATCAGCCCCAGCATTTT
CDR3aa: CASRSTGGRSNQPQHF

d_gene: TRBD1
j_gene: TRBJ2-5
v_gene: TRBV2
len: 17
abundance: NA
CDR3nt: TGTGCCAGCAGGACCGGGACAGGGGGCTCTCGCCAAGAGACCCAGTACTTC
CDR3aa: CASRTGTGGSRQETQYF

d_gene: NA
j_gene: TRBJ1-5
v_gene: TRBV2
len: 15
abundance: NA
CDR3nt: TGTGCCAGCAGTGAAGACCGGACAGCTTACCAGCCCCAGCATTTT
CDR3aa: CASSEDRTAYQPQHF

d_gene: TRBD2
j_gene: TRBJ2-7
v_gene: TRBV4-3
len: 19
abundance: NA
CDR3nt: TGCGCCAGCATCCCTTGGGGGCTAGCGGGACGGAGGGCCCACCACGAGCAGTACTTC
CDR3aa: CASIPWGLAGRRAHHEQYF

d_gene: NA
j_gene: TRBJ2-1
v_gene: TRBV19
len: 14
abundance: NA
CDR3nt: TGTGCCAGTAGTGACAGGAGCTCCTACAATGAGCAGTTCTTC
CDR3aa: CASSDRSSYNEQFF